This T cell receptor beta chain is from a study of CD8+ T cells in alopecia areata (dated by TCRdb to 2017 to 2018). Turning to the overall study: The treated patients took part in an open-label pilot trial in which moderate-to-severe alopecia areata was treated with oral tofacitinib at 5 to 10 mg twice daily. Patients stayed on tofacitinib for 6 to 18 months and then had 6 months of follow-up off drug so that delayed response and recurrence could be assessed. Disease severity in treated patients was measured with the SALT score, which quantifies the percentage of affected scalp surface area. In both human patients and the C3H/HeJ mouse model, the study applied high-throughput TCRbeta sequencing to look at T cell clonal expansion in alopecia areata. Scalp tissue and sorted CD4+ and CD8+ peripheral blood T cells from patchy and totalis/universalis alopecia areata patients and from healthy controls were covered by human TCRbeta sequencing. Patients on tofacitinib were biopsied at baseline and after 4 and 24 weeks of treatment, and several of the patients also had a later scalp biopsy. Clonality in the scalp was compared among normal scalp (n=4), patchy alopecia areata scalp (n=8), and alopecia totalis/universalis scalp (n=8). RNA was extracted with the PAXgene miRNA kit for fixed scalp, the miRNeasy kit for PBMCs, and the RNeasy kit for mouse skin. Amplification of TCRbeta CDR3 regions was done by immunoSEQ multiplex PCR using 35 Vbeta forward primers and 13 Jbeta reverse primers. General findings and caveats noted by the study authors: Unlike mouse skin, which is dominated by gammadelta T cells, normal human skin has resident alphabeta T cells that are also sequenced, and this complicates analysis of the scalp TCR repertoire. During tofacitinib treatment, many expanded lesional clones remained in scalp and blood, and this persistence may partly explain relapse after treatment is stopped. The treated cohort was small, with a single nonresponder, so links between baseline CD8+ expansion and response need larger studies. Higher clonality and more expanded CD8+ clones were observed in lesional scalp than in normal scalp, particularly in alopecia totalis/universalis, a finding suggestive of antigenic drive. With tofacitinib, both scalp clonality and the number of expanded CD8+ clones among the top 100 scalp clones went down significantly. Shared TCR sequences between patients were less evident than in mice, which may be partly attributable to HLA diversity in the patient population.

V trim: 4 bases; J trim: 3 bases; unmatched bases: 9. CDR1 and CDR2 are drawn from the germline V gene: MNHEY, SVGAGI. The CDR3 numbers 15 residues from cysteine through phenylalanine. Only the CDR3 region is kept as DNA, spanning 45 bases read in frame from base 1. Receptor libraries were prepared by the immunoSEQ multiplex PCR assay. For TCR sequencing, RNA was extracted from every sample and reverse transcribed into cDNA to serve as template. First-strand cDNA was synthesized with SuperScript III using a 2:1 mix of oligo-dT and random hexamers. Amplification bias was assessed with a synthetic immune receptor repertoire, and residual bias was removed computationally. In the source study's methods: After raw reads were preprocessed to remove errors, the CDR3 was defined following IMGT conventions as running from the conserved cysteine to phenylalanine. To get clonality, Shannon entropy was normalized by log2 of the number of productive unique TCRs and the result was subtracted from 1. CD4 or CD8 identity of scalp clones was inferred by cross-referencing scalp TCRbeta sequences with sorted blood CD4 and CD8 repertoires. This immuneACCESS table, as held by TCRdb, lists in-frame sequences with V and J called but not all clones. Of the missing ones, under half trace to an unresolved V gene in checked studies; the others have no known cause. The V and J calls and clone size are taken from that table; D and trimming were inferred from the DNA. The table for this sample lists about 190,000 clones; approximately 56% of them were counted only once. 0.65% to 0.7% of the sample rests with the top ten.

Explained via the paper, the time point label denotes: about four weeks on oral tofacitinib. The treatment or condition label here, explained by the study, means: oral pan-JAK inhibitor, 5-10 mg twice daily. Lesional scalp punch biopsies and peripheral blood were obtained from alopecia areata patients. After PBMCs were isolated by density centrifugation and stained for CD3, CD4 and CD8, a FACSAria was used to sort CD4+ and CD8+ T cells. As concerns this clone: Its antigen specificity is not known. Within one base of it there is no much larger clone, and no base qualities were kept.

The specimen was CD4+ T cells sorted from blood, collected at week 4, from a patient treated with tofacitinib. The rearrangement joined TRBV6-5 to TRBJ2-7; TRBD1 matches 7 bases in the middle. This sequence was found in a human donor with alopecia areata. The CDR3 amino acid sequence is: CASSSDRDNFYEQYF. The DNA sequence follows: TGTGCCAGCAGTTCCGACAGGGATAATTTCTACGAGCAGTACTTC.